The subject of this entry is one T cell receptor beta chain. This same CDR3 is encoded by further DNA sequences in the sample. This entry belongs to a study of cytomegalovirus exposure and HLA in healthy donors. CDR1 is MDHEN and CDR2 is SYDVKM in the germline V gene. Between the trimmed V and J ends, which lost 2 bases and 4 bases, there was a span of 11 bases. There are 14 residues in the CDR3. In the PCR, 60 Vbeta and 13 Jbeta primers were used. Only in-frame clones appear in the TCRdb table, and some are missing; sequencing was by immunoSEQ multiplex PCR. Among 75,000 to 100,000 clones listed, approximately 7.7% were seen once.

The rearrangement links TRBV28 to TRBJ1-2, with D possibly matching TRBD1 (6 bases). The TCR sequence derives from a man in his forties or fifties in good health and CMV-seronegative. Sequenced: PBMCs. This chain's CDR3 is CASSLGAGVYGYTF. The CDR3 DNA is TGTGCCAGCAGTTTAGGGGCAGGGGTCTATGGCTACACCTTC.